The present T cell receptor (beta chain) was sequenced within a study of blood T cell repertoires in COVID-19. Study-level background: The United States, Italy and Spain were the sources of the acute and convalescent COVID-19 samples. In each case, the material was cDNA or gDNA derived from T cells, B-cell-depleted T cells, or PBMCs.

From germline, CDR1 is LGHDT and CDR2 YNNKEL (reference sequence). Trimming took off 0 bases at V and 5 bases at J, with 10 bases between the two ends. The CDR3 covers 14 residues. As handled by the study authors: Nucleated cell number was recorded as an estimate derived from reference gene primer amplification. Some clones are missing from TCRdb's copy, which holds only in-frame ones; the method was immunoSEQ multiplex PCR. Clone size and V and J calls were adopted from that table, with D and trimming inferred from the DNA. The sample comprises about 260,000 clones, 87% of which are singletons, and more than 1.3% rests with the top ten. This clone was counted only a few times.

This clonotype was obtained from a woman in her 40s who had recovered from COVID-19. Sequences were obtained from peripheral blood. V usage is TRBV3-1 (or the pseudogene TRBV3-2) and J usage is TRBJ1-2; tentative D call: TRBD1 (5 bases). CDR3 protein: CASSQDRGQYGYTF. The CDR3 DNA reads TGTGCCAGCAGCCAAGATAGGGGCCAGTATGGCTACACCTTC.